A single sample is the source of the 29 T cell receptor beta chains below, sequenced in a study of cytomegalovirus exposure and HLA in healthy donors. The PCR made use of 60 Vbeta and 13 Jbeta primers. Clones were sequenced by immunoSEQ multiplex PCR, and TCRdb holds only the in-frame ones, with some missing. The sample lists fewer than 80,000 clones, 65% to 80% occurring once. Source material: PBMCs. All receptors derive from a woman aged 25 to 39 in good health and CMV-seronegative.

The gene calls are TRBV6-5 and TRBJ1-1; D possibly corresponds to TRBD1 (6 bases). CDR3 length: 12 residues. V was cut by 2 bases and J by 7 bases, with 8 bases left in between. From germline, CDR1 is MNHEY and CDR2 SVGAGI. CDR3 protein: CASSYTGFEAFF. CDR3 sequence (DNA): TGTGCCAGCAGTTACACAGGGTTTGAAGCTTTCTTT.

This rearrangement joins TRBV11-3 to TRBJ1-1; D is uncertain. Deletions cut 1 base from V and 3 bases from J, with 3 bases between. This CDR3 has 12 residues. Germline V CDR1 and CDR2: SGHNT, YENEEA. The CDR3 sequence is CASSLGDTEAFF. DNA for the CDR3: TGTGCCAGCAGCTTAGGAGACACTGAAGCTTTCTTT.

This rearrangement joins TRBV6-5 to TRBJ1-2, with unresolved D. Trimming removed 5 bases from V and 0 bases from J, with 10 bases in between. CDR1 MNHEY and CDR2 SVGAGI come from the germline V gene. The CDR3 has 14 residues. CDR3 nucleotides: TGTGCCAGCAGTCTAGACGGAGCTAACTATGGCTACACCTTC. Translating gives CASSLDGANYGYTF.

The V call is TRBV6-1, the J call TRBJ1-1; 8 nucleotides line up with TRBD1. Unmatched junction bases numbered 5, after V lost 6 bases and J lost 2 bases. Per the germline V gene, CDR1 is MNHNS and CDR2 is SASEGT. The CDR3 has 14 residues. CDR3 DNA: TGTGCCAGCAGCTCAACAGGGGGTAACACTGAAGCTTTCTTT. Translating gives CASSSTGGNTEAFF.

V usage is TRBV18 and J usage is TRBJ1-5; no firm D call. Germline CDR1 and CDR2: KGHSH and LQKENI. The V gene lost 3 bases and the J gene lost 3 bases, with 12 bases spanning the gap. The CDR3 runs 15 residues. The CDR3 DNA is TGTGCCAGCTCACCGCGGGGAGACGTCAATCAGCCCCAGCATTTT. This codes for CASSPRGDVNQPQHF. The full variable domain, its missing parts supplied by reference TRBV18 and TRBJ1-5, is NAGVMQNPRHLVRRRGQEARLRCSPMKGHSHVYWYRQLPEEGLKFMVYLQKENIIDESGMPKERFSAEFPKEGPSILRIQQVVRGDSAAYFCASSPRGDVNQPQHFGDGTRLSIL.

The V gene is TRBV19, the J gene TRBJ2-1, with D unclear. The CDR3 runs 12 residues. The V end was cut by 1 base, the J end by 7 bases, with 5 bases between. Germline values: CDR1 LNHDA, CDR2 SQIVND (reference sequence). The CDR3: CASSIGRNEQFF. CDR3 sequence (DNA): TGTGCCAGTAGTATAGGGCGGAATGAGCAGTTCTTC.

The chain couples TRBV7-8 to TRBJ1-1; 7 bases fit TRBD1. From germline, CDR1 is SGHVS and CDR2 FQNEAQ. V was clipped by 1 base and J by 1 base; unmatched bases: 3. The CDR3 has 15 residues. The CDR3 loop reads CASSLDRTGNTEAFF. In DNA, the CDR3 is TGTGCCAGCAGCTTAGATCGGACAGGGAACACTGAAGCTTTCTTT.

The chain links TRBV5-6 to TRBJ2-2, with 11 bases lining up with TRBD2. The V gene end was trimmed by 3 bases and the J gene end by 2 bases; junction bases not matched to a gene: 3. Germline CDR1 and CDR2: SGHDT and YYEEEE. This CDR3 is 16 amino acids long. For the CDR3, the DNA is TGTGCCAGCAGCTGGGGACTAGCGGCCAACACCGGGGAGCTGTTTTTT. Its protein is CASSWGLAANTGELFF.

The chain combines TRBV5-1 with TRBJ2-6; 7 nucleotides match TRBD2. The length of the CDR3 is 19 residues. Trimming cost V 0 bases and J 1 base; bases outside gene matches: 10. Germline V gives CDR1 SGHRS, CDR2 YFSETQ. CDR3 protein: CASSLARGVRESGANVLTF. CDR3 in DNA: TGCGCCAGCAGCTTGGCCCGGGGGGTCAGGGAGTCTGGGGCCAACGTCCTGACTTTC. The whole variable domain, filled in from reference TRBV5-1 and TRBJ2-6, reads KAGVTQTPRYLIKTRGQQVTLSCSPISGHRSVSWYQQTPGQGLQFLFEYFSETQRNKGNFPGRFSGRQFSNSRSEMNVSTLELGDSALYLCASSLARGVRESGANVLTFGAGSRLTVL.

The chain has TRBV7-8 and TRBJ1-5, with 9 bases fitting TRBD1. Germline values: CDR1 SGHVS, CDR2 FQNEAQ. V was pared by 5 bases and J by 5 bases, with 7 bases of the junction left unmatched. The CDR3 runs to 15 residues. CDR3 loop: CASSPEDRGYQPQHF. CDR3 coding DNA: TGTGCCAGCAGCCCCGAGGACAGGGGCTATCAGCCCCAGCATTTT.

The CDR3, as DNA: TGTGCCTGTAAAGCGGGAGGATCCGGGGAGCTGTTTTTT. Its translation is CACKAGGSGELFF. The chain is built from TRBV30 and TRBJ2-2; 9 nucleotides align to TRBD2. Trimming removed 6 bases from V and 6 bases from J; junction bases left unmatched: 5. Looked up from germline, CDR1 is GTSNPN and CDR2 is SVGIG (reference sequence). The CDR3 contains 13 residues.

V and J are TRBV6-1 and TRBJ2-7; TRBD2 might be the D (5 bases). V gave up 6 bases and J gave up 7 bases, with 16 bases separating them. Germline V CDR1 and CDR2: MNHNS, SASEGT. The CDR3 runs to 13 residues. The CDR3 region is CASRPPGSGEQYV. The CDR3 DNA reads TGTGCCAGCAGACCCCCGGGCAGCGGTGAGCAGTACGTC.

The chain couples TRBV18 to TRBJ1-4; D remains ambiguous. Germline lookup yields CDR1 KGHSH and CDR2 LQKENI. The CDR3 consists of 15 residues. The ends were cut back, 4 bases at V and 0 bases at J, with 9 bases in the middle. Here the CDR3 reads CASSRQTATNEKLFF. CDR3 sequence (DNA): TGTGCCAGCTCACGTCAGACTGCAACTAATGAAAAACTGTTTTTT.

This chain connects TRBV11-2 to TRBJ2-3; tentative D call: TRBD1 (6 bases). Per the germline V gene, CDR1 is SGHAT and CDR2 is FQNNGV. V was pared by 2 bases and J by 3 bases, with 12 bases between. The CDR3 length is 15 residues. CDR3 sequence: CASSLSWQGTDTQYF. CDR3 DNA sequence: TGTGCCAGCAGCTTAAGTTGGCAGGGGACAGATACGCAGTATTTT.

The rearrangement uses TRBV19 and TRBJ2-3, with 9 bases lining up with TRBD1. With 8 bases clipped from V and 6 bases from J, the junction kept 15 bases outside the gene matches. The CDR3 loop spans 16 amino acids. In germline, CDR1 is LNHDA, CDR2 SQIVND (reference sequence). This chain's CDR3 is CASHNPGTGSMDTQYF. In DNA, the CDR3 is TGTGCCAGTCATAATCCCGGGACAGGGTCCATGGATACGCAGTATTTT.

The chain joins TRBV18 to TRBJ2-7; D is undetermined. CDR3 length equals 12 residues. The germline V and J ends were trimmed by 6 bases and 0 bases, with 6 bases remaining between them. Looked up from germline, CDR1 is KGHSH and CDR2 is LQKENI. This chain's CDR3 is CASSPSSYEQYV. Here the CDR3 DNA reads TGTGCCAGCTCCCCTAGCTCCTACGAGCAGTACGTC.

There are a few counts of this clone. The chain uses TRBV5-1 and TRBJ2-1, with a tentative D call TRBD2 (6 bases). CDR1 and CDR2 from the germline V gene are SGHRS and YFSETQ. V was pared by 6 bases and J by 0 bases, with 10 bases between. The CDR3 runs 14 residues. The CDR3 spells CASTKTSSYNEQFF. The CDR3 DNA is TGCGCCAGCACCAAGACTAGCTCCTACAATGAGCAGTTCTTC.

In this sample, this clone turned up a few times. CDR3 sequence reads: CASSIPLAGLDGQYF. CDR3 DNA: TGTGCCAGCAGCATACCTCTAGCGGGATTGGACGGGCAGTACTTC. The V and J genes are TRBV7-2 and TRBJ2-7, with 9 bases aligning to TRBD2. Germline V gene sequence: CDR1 SGHTA, CDR2 FQGNSA. Trimming removed 5 bases from V and 9 bases from J; junction bases left unmatched: 14. The CDR3 is 15 amino acids. The variable domain in full, completed from reference TRBV7-2 and TRBJ2-7, reads GAGVSQSPSNKVTEKGKDVELRCDPISGHTALYWYRQSLGQGLEFLIYFQGNSAPDKSGLPSDRFSAERTGGSVSTLTIQRTQQEDSAVYLCASSIPLAGLDGQYFGPGTRLTVT.

This sequence joins TRBV7-9 and TRBJ2-1; TRBD2 matches at 10 bases. V gave up 6 bases and J gave up 6 bases; unmatched junction bases: 8. The CDR3 is 15 residues long. Germline CDR1 SEHNR, CDR2 FQNEAQ (reference sequence). The CDR3 protein is CASRLGTSAVNEQFF. CDR3 DNA: TGTGCCAGCAGACTAGGGACTAGCGCTGTCAATGAGCAGTTCTTC.

In this sample, this clone turned up once. The rearrangement uses TRBV6-5 and TRBJ2-1; TRBD1 matches 9 bases. There are 15 residues in the CDR3. The germline V gene has CDR1 MNHEY and CDR2 SVGAGI. The trim removed 2 bases at V and 3 bases at J, leaving 2 bases unmatched. CDR3 coding DNA: TGTGCCAGCAGTTACAGGGGACAGGGCTACAATGAGCAGTTCTTC. This codes for CASSYRGQGYNEQFF.

The chain employs TRBV2 and TRBJ1-1; 7 bases fit TRBD1. From germline, CDR1 is SNHLY and CDR2 FYNNEI. CDR3 size: 13 residues. Trimming at V came to 8 bases and at J to 1 base, leaving 4 bases not matched to a gene. CDR3 coding DNA: TGTGCCAGCGGCCGGGACAGGAACACTGAAGCTTTCTTT. Translated: CASGRDRNTEAFF.

The CDR3 DNA sequence: TGTGCCAGCAGCTTAGTAACTAGCACAGATACGCAGTATTTT. It specifies CASSLVTSTDTQYF. J is TRBJ2-3 and V is TRBV11-3; D not resolved. Germline loops: CDR1 SGHNT, CDR2 YENEEA. V was pared by 1 base and J by 0 bases, with 5 bases between. The length of the CDR3 is 14 residues. The complete variable domain, with remaining parts taken from reference TRBV11-3 and TRBJ2-3, reads EAGVVQSPRYKIIEKKQPVAFWCNPISGHNTLYWYLQNLGQGPELLIRYENEEAVDDSQLPKDRFSAERLKGVDSTLKIQPAELGDSAVYLCASSLVTSTDTQYFGPGTRLTVL.

This clone has just a few counts. The chain employs TRBV10-3 and TRBJ2-5; 7 bases are a match to TRBD2. CDR3 size: 14 residues. Trimming removed 2 bases from V and 2 bases from J; junction bases left unmatched: 2. In germline, CDR1 is ENHRY, CDR2 SYGVKD. For the CDR3, the DNA is TGTGCCATCAGTGAGGGCGGGAGACAAGAGACCCAGTACTTC. Translating gives CAISEGGRQETQYF.

The chain uses TRBV6-4 and TRBJ2-1; D gene uncertain. V was pared by 3 bases and J by 5 bases, with 11 bases between. Germline V gene lookup returns CDR1 MRHNA and CDR2 SNTAGT. The CDR3 runs 14 residues. The chain's CDR3 is CASSEEHWDNEQFF. The CDR3 DNA reads TGTGCCAGCAGTGAGGAGCACTGGGACAATGAGCAGTTCTTC.

This clone occurred once. The rearrangement joins TRBV5-8 to TRBJ1-2; no firm D call. The CDR3 loop spans 14 amino acids. With 5 bases removed from V and 0 bases from J, the gap between germline ends came to 11 bases. Germline values: CDR1 SGHTS, CDR2 YDEGEE. This CDR3 is CASRRRLANYGYTF. The DNA for the CDR3 is TGTGCCAGCAGAAGACGGCTAGCTAACTATGGCTACACCTTC.

The V call is TRBV15, the J call TRBJ2-3; D possibly corresponds to TRBD2 (5 bases). The CDR3 loop spans 10 amino acids. Germline lookup yields CDR1 LNHNV and CDR2 YYDKDF (reference sequence). Deletions cut 10 bases from V and 7 bases from J, with 9 bases between. This CDR3 reads CAIGVNTQYF. The CDR3 bases are TGTGCCATCGGGGTTAATACGCAGTATTTT.

The CDR3, as DNA: TGCGCCAGCAGCCAAGATTGGACAGAAAGGGCGTACGAGCAGTACTTC. This translates into CASSQDWTERAYEQYF. The chain combines TRBV4-1 with TRBJ2-7; D might be TRBD1 (6 bases). The CDR3 covers 16 residues. The germline CDR1 and CDR2 sequences are MGHRA and YSYEKL. V lost 0 bases, J lost 4 bases, and 16 bases lay in between.

This clone was observed a handful of times. The chain links TRBV4-1 to TRBJ2-7; D is possibly TRBD2 (6 bases). Per germline, CDR1 MGHRA and CDR2 YSYEKL. V lost 0 bases and J 0 bases, leaving 12 bases between the germline ends. The CDR3 has 16 residues. For the CDR3, the DNA is TGCGCCAGCAGCCAAGAGTCCGGCGGGATCTCCTACGAGCAGTACTTC. It specifies CASSQESGGISYEQYF.

V is TRBV30 and J is TRBJ2-1; 10 bases fit TRBD2. The CDR3 covers 13 residues. J gave up 6 bases and V 6 bases, and 5 bases lay outside the gene matches. CDR1 and CDR2 from the germline V gene are GTSNPN and SVGIG (reference sequence). The CDR3 is CACRAGGSNEQFF. The CDR3, as DNA: TGTGCCTGCCGAGCGGGAGGGTCCAATGAGCAGTTCTTC.